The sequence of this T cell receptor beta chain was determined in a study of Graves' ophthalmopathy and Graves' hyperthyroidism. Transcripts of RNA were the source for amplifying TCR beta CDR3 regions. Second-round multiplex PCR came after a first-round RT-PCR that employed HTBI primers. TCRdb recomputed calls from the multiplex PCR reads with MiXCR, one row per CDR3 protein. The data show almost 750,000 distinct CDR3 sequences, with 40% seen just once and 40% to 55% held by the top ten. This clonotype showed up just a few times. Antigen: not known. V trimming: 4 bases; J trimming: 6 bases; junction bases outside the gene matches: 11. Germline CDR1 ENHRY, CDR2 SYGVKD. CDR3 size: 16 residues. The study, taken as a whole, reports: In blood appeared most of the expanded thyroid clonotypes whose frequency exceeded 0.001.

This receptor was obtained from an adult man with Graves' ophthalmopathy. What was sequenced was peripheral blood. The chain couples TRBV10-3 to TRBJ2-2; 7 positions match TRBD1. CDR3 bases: TGTGCCATCAGTGTCCTAGGGACAGTTGAGGCCGGGGAGCTGTTTTTT. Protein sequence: CAISVLGTVEAGELFF.